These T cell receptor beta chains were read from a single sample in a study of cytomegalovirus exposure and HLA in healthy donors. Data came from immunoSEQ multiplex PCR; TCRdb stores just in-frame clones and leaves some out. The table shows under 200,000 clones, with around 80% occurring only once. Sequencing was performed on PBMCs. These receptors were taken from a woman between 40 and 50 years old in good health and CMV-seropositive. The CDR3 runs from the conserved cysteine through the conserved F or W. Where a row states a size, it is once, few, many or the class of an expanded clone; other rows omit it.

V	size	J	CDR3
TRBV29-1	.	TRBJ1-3	CSVPCRGRQGAGNTIYF
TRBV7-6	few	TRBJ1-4	CASSVETGGARKLFF
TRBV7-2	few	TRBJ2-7	CASSLQAGTVTYEQYF
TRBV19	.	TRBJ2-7	CASGGQADSYEQYF
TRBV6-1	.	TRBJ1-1	CASSSRVEAFF
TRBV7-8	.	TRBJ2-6	CASSARGGGANVLTF
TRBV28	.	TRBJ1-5	CASRATGNHHLRHF
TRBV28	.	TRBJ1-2	CASSFDRAYGYTF
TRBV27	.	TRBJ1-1	CASSLKRGAYTEAFF
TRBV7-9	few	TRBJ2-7	CASSSPIAEASYEQYF
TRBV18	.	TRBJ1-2	CASSRPGTGGYTF
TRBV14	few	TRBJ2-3	CASSQEYRGNTDTQYF
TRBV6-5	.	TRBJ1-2	CASKSTGANYGYTF
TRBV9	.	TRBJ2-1	CASSDGVGGASYEQFF
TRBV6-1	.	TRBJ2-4	CASSGKGGGSLAKNIQYF
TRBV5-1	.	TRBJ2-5	CASSSGTSGSQETQYF
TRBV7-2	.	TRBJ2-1	CASSLAFGGGNEQFF
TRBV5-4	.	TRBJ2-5	CASSLGVASETQYF
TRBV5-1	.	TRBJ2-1	CASSPDRGTYNEQFF
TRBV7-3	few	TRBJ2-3	CASSLGGRSDTQYF
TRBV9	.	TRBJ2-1	CASSSTGTSGRFGNEQFF
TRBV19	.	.	CASSINRGHEQYF
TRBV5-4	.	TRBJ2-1	CASSPGQAYNEQFF
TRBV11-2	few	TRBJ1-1	CASSLMGTANTEAFF
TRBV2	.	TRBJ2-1	CASTGKGALNEQFF
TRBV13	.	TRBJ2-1	CASRSAESYNEQFF
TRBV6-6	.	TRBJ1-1	CASRPRDRAGATEAFF
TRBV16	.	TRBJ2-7	CASSEESMVLAYHEQYF
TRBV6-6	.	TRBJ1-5	CASTGQGGQPQHF
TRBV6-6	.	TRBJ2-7	CASSSYRTSGTDEQYF
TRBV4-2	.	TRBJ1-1	CASRGIEGAHEAFF